The clone carrying this T cell receptor beta chain was counted between two and nine times. The target antigen is unknown. These data are taken from a study of early T cells in non-severe SARS-CoV-2 infection. Study-wide context: Chains were not paired, and sequencing was done on bulk RNA from unsorted whole blood. Study-level points and caveats: Private and CD4 specificities were missed by VDJdb matching, which favored anti-spike CD8 responses.

The TCR library protocol was used to attach unique molecular identifiers. These identifiers were attached to individual cDNA molecules. Each CDR3 protein is one row after TCRdb ran MiXCR on the 5' RACE reads. The data hold 95,000 to 150,000 distinct CDR3 sequences, with under 15% observed a single time. This CDR3 has 11 residues. Trimming removed 5 bases from V and 4 bases from J, with 4 bases in between. Source material: whole blood. The J gene is TRBJ2-3, the V gene TRBV12-3 or TRBV12-4; D is undetermined. The clonotype was recovered from an adult who was a healthcare worker with PCR-confirmed SARS-CoV-2 infection or an uninfected control (not recorded which). The chain's CDR3 is CASSQADTQYF. The CDR3 nucleotides read TGTGCCAGCAGTCAGGCAGATACGCAGTATTTT.